This T cell receptor beta chain appears in the sequencing data of a study of shared clonotypes between healthy human individuals (dated by TCRdb to 2018 to 2021). Regarding the complete study: A few men and a couple of women, aged 18 to 49 years, made up the cohort. For each donor, three plates each were used for CD4 naive and CD4 memory, two plates were used for CD8 naive, and one plate was used for CD8 memory. To estimate repertoire size and how much clonotype sharing occurs between individuals, the study deeply sequenced the blood TCR repertoires of a handful of healthy adults. To increase sequencing depth and limit assay-specific biases, different laboratories used diverse techniques to prepare libraries and sequence TCR repertoires. Leukapheresis yielded between about 0.94 and 8.9 billion PBMCs per donor.

CDR1 and CDR2 are read off the germline V gene as SGHVS and FNYEAQ. Counted from cysteine to phenylalanine, this CDR3 has 14 amino acids. The only DNA kept is the CDR3, 42 bases in frame from the first base. Between the V and J ends, shortened by 5 bases and 2 bases respectively, the junction contains 13 bases. Study-wide findings and limitations: Even with the large sequencing depth, rarefaction of the sorted-subset datasets indicated that sequencing was incomplete. Higher generation probabilities were observed for clonotypes shared by all four sorted-subset donors than for non-shared clonotypes. Sampling was limited to blood, and TCR repertoires in tissue likely differ from TCR repertoires in blood. The small number of donors limited the genetic and exposure-history diversity represented. Naive subsets generally had larger estimated clonotype richness than memory subsets. Across four donors, around 5.4% of naive CD4, more than 3% of naive CD8, roughly 2.3% of memory CD4, and roughly 0.41% of memory CD8 clonotypes were shared. Pairwise subsampling led to the expectation that sequencing depth would affect the degree of clonotype sharing among donors.

In the case of this clone: Its antigen is unknown. No quality values exist for individual bases; no much larger clone is one base distant.

Healthy HIV-negative adults with no recently reported acute infections or vaccinations were included as donors. Only Caucasian adults living in Nashville, Tennessee, USA were represented among the donors. CD4+ T cells were enriched by magnetic negative selection; naive cells were then positively selected on CD45RA, and the negative fraction formed the memory subset. Blood was collected by leukapheresis, and PBMCs were isolated by Ficoll-Histopaque density gradient centrifugation and then cryopreserved in liquid nitrogen vapor phase. Analytical flow cytometry was used to check the purity and quantity of every magnetically sorted T cell population. Genomic DNA was isolated from every sorted fraction and measured by UV absorbance on a Nanodrop 2000c. Using the deep immunoSEQ assay, multiplex PCR amplified TCR CDR3 regions from genomic DNA. Genomic DNA extracted from each cell subset was distributed evenly over all wells of several immunoSEQ 96-well plates, and each plate served as one replicate. For sorted subsets, roughly 0.2 ug genomic DNA, equal to 30,000 or so T cell genomes, was loaded into each replicate PCR. Purified libraries were measured with a Qubit 3.0 fluorometer, size-checked on a Bioanalyzer 2100, and measured again with the KAPA Library Quantification kit. Each immunoSEQ 96-well plate was sequenced on its own single-read 150-cycle Illumina NextSeq 550 flow cell. Per the original workflow: Because only junctional sequences without quality scores were contained in the immunoSEQ output, filtering matching that applied to full-length reads could not be performed. To assign V/J genes and CDR3, sequences were annotated against IMGT germline references using PyIR, a Python wrapper for IgBLAST v1.9. Reads with weak V/J assignments (E-value above 1e-6), missing CDR3, stop codons, out-of-frame junctions, or ambiguous translated residues were removed. A V3J clonotype was defined by an identical inferred V gene, J gene, and CDR3 amino acid sequence. The percentage overlap between two repertoires was calculated by dividing the number of shared unique clonotypes by the size of the smaller repertoire. RTK rarefaction, the Chao1 estimator, and Recon v2.1 estimates of unobserved clonotypes were used to assess repertoire richness. Generation probabilities for all TCRbeta clonotypes obtained by the gDNA method from a handful of donors were computed using OLGA. The table was pulled from immuneACCESS by TCRdb, which kept in-frame rearrangements only. Such tables lose some clones; where checked, under half of the loss comes from unresolved V genes, and the rest has no known cause. The DNA was the basis for D and trimming; V, J and clone size are from that table. The sample table lists some 2.4 million clones, 93% of them with a count of one. Clones ranked in the top ten supply more than 0.35% of the sample.

The rearrangement joined TRBV7-6 to TRBJ2-7; the D gene assignment is ambiguous. This TCR was sampled from a man between 18 and 35 years old in good health. Some clones in this sample may be carry-over from other donors' samples. The sample consisted of naive CD4+ T cells from PBMCs. What the cell subset or site label conveys for this sample: CD45RA+ positively selected. The nucleotides are TGTGCCAGCAGCAACCGACCCCAGCCCTACGAGCAGTACTTC. Translated, this is CASSNRPQPYEQYF.